The 5 T cell receptor beta chains in this list originate from one sample, sequenced in a study of cytotoxic CD8 clonotypes in ibrutinib-treated CLL. Sequencing was performed with immunoSEQ multiplex PCR; in TCRdb, only in-frame clones are kept and a portion is missing. Counted here are fewer than 90,000 clones, just over 85% occurring once; the ten biggest clones make up roughly 5.4%. The material was PBMCs, obtained before ibrutinib treatment. The receptors shown here come from a human donor with chronic lymphocytic leukemia.

This rearrangement joins TRBV7-2 to TRBJ2-5; D is undetermined. V lost 4 bases and J 4 bases, leaving 10 bases between the germline ends. This CDR3 region has 13 residues. Germline CDR1 SGHTA, CDR2 FQGNSA. The CDR3 DNA reads TGTGCCAGCAGCTCCCGAGCATTAGAGACCCAGTACTTC. Residues: CASSSRALETQYF.

A few counts support this clone. In nucleotides, the CDR3 is TGCGCCAGCGGTTTCGCTAGCTCCTACAATGAGCAGTTCTTC. Amino acid sequence: CASGFASSYNEQFF. This sequence joins TRBV4-1 and TRBJ2-1; D not certain. Germline CDR1 MGHRA, CDR2 YSYEKL. V was trimmed by 8 bases and J by 0 bases, leaving 11 bases between them. This CDR3 comprises 14 residues.

The CDR3 reads CASSLRNSYEQYF. The CDR3 DNA reads as TGTGCCAGTAGTCTCAGGAACTCCTACGAGCAGTACTTC. V usage is TRBV19 and J usage is TRBJ2-7; D gene unclear. This CDR3 spans 13 amino acids. V dropped 5 bases and J dropped 0 bases, with 8 bases sitting between them. CDR1 LNHDA and CDR2 SQIVND come from the germline V gene (reference sequence). Together with reference TRBV19 and TRBJ2-7, the CDR3 gives the full variable domain: DGGITQSPKYLFRKEGQNVTLSCEQNLNHDAMYWYRQDPGQGLRLIYYSQIVNDFQKGDIAEGYSVSREKKESFPLTVTSAQKNPTAFYLCASSLRNSYEQYFGPGTRLTVT.

This clone was recorded once. The V call is TRBV28, the J call TRBJ2-2, with 8 bases identical to TRBD1. Germline values: CDR1 MDHEN, CDR2 SYDVKM. The CDR3 spans 20 residues. With 2 bases clipped from V and 1 base from J, the junction kept 15 bases outside the gene matches. Here the CDR3 reads CASSLGQGNHFMVNTGELFF. CDR3 in DNA: TGTGCCAGCAGTTTAGGACAGGGTAATCACTTTATGGTGAACACCGGGGAGCTGTTTTTT.

J is TRBJ2-7 and V is TRBV9; 8 bases match TRBD2. From germline, CDR1 is SGDLS and CDR2 YYNGEE. The CDR3 covers 15 residues. The V gene end was trimmed by 6 bases and the J gene end by 5 bases; junction bases not matched to a gene: 13. This CDR3 is CASTSGSGIADEQYF. In DNA, the CDR3 is TGTGCCAGCACCAGCGGGAGCGGGATTGCGGACGAGCAGTACTTC.